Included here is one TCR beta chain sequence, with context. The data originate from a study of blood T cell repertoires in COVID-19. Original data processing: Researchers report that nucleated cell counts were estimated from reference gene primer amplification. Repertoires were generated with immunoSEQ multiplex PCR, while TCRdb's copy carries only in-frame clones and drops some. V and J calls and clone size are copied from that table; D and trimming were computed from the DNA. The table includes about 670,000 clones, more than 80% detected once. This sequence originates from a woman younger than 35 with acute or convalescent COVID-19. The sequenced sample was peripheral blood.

CDR3 in amino acids: CASNINRNSPLHF. The CDR3 nucleotides read TGTGCCAGTAACATTAACAGGAATTCACCCCTCCACTTT. The rearrangement links TRBV19 to TRBJ1-6; D perhaps matches TRBD1 (5 bases). Germline V gene lookup returns CDR1 LNHDA and CDR2 SQIVND (reference sequence). The germline V and J ends were trimmed by 7 bases and 7 bases, with 11 bases remaining between them. CDR3 size: 13 residues.